This T cell receptor (beta chain) was observed in a study of CD8 T cells in ankylosing spondylitis. Points on this clonotype: Antigen unknown.

Researchers built TCR beta libraries using quantitative 5'-RACE with molecular barcodes. TCRdb analysed the 5' RACE reads with MiXCR anew, one entry per CDR3 protein. This table has around 140,000 distinct CDR3 sequences, about a sixth appearing once. Study-level points and caveats: Reportedly, matched ankylosing spondylitis synovial fluid was significantly enriched for disease-linked clones. There was a TCR beta motif, made of eight highly homologous variants, that appeared characteristic of ankylosing spondylitis blood.

The CDR3 runs to 15 residues. CDR1 SEHNR and CDR2 FQNEAQ come from the germline V gene (reference sequence). J was trimmed by 0 bases and V by 8 bases; bases with no gene match: 8. The rearrangement links TRBV7-9 to TRBJ2-3; 7 bases fit TRBD1. The sequenced sample consisted of blood, either unsorted or a sorted T cell fraction (not recorded which). This clonotype was obtained from a male donor with ankylosing spondylitis. The CDR3 spells CASPAGTESTDTQYF. The CDR3 DNA is TGTGCCAGCCCTGCCGGGACAGAGAGCACAGATACGCAGTATTTT.